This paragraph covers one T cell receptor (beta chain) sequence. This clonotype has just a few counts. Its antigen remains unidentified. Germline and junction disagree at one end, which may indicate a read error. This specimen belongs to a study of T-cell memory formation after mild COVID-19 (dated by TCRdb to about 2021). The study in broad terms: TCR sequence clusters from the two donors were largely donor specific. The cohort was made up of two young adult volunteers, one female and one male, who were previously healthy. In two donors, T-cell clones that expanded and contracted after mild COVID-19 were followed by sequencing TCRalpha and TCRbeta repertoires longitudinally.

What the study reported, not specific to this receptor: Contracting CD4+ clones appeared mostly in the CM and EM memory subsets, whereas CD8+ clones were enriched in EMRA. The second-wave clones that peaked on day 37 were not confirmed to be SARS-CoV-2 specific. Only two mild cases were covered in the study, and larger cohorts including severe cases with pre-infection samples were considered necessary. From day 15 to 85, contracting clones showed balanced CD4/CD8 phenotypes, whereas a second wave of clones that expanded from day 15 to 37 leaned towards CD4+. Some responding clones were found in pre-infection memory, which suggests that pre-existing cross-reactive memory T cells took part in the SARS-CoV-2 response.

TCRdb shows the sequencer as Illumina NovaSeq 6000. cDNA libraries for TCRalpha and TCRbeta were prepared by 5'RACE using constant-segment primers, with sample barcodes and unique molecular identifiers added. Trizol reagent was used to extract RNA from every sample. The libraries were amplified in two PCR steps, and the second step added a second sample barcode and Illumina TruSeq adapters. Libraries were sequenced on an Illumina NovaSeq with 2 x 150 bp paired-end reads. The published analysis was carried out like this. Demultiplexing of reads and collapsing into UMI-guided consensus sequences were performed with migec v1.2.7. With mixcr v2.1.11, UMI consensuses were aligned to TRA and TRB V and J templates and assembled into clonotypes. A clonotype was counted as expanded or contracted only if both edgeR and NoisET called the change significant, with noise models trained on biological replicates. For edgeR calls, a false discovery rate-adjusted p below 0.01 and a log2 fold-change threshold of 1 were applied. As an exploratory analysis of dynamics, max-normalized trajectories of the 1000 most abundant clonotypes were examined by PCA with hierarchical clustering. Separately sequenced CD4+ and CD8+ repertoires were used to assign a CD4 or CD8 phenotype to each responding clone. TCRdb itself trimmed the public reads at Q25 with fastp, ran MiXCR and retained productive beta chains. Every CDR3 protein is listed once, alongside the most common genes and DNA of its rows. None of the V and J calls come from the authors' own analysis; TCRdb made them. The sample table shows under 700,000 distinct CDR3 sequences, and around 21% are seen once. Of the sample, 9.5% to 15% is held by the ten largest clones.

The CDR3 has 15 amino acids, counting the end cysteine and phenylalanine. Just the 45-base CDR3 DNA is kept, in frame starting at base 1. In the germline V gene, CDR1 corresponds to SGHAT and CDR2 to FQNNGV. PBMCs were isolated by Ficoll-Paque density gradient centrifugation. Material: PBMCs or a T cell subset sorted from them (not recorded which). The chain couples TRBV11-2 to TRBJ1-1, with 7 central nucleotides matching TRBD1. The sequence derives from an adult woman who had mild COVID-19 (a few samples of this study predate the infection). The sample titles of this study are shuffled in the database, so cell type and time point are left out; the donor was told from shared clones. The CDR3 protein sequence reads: CASSLEGALNTEAFF. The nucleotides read TGTGCCAGCAGTTTAGAGGGGGCCCTGAACACTGAAGCTTTCTTT.